The 22 T cell receptor beta chains below were found in one sample sequenced in a study of cytotoxic CD8 clonotypes in ibrutinib-treated CLL. The protocol was immunoSEQ multiplex PCR, while the TCRdb copy is restricted to in-frame clones and leaves out a portion. The sample lists about 140,000 clones; around 82% were seen once. The sample in question was PBMCs, obtained after 36 months of ibrutinib treatment. These TCRs come from a human donor with chronic lymphocytic leukemia.

The rearrangement joins TRBV19 to TRBJ1-1, with 7 positions matching TRBD1. Germline V lookup: CDR1 LNHDA, CDR2 SQIVND (reference sequence). The CDR3 consists of 11 residues. J was trimmed by 7 bases and V by 6 bases; bases with no gene match: 2. The CDR3 DNA is TGTGCCAGTAGGACAGGGCATGAAGCTTTCTTT. This codes for CASRTGHEAFF.

In this sample, this clone turned up once. The gene calls are TRBV7-6 and TRBJ2-2; D gene uncertain. The ends were cut back, 5 bases at V and 13 bases at J, with 14 bases in the middle. Germline V CDR1 and CDR2: SGHVS, FNYEAQ. CDR3 size: 12 residues. The CDR3 reads CASSPTFWGLFF. The CDR3 coding sequence is TGTGCCAGCAGCCCTACCTTTTGGGGGCTGTTTTTT. The whole variable domain, filled in from reference TRBV7-6 and TRBJ2-2, reads GAGVSQSPRYKVTKRGQDVALRCDPISGHVSLYWYRQALGQGPEFLTYFNYEAQQDKSGLPNDRFSAERPEGSISTLTIQRTEQRDSAMYRCASSPTFWGLFFGEGSRLTVL.

This chain uses TRBV19 with TRBJ1-2, with D possibly matching TRBD1 (5 bases). V was cut by 6 bases and J by 3 bases, with 8 bases left in between. The germline CDR1 and CDR2 sequences are LNHDA and SQIVND (reference sequence). The CDR3 contains 12 residues. CDR3 in amino acids: CASSLRDYGYTF. DNA for the CDR3: TGTGCCAGTAGCCTCAGGGACTATGGCTACACCTTC.

The genes are TRBV18 and TRBJ1-2; D is undetermined. The CDR3 spans 14 residues. Germline loops: CDR1 KGHSH, CDR2 LQKENI. V lost 0 bases, J lost 4 bases, and 9 bases lay in between. The CDR3 loop is CASSPPAASYGYTF. The CDR3 DNA reads as TGTGCCAGCTCACCACCCGCAGCGAGCTATGGCTACACCTTC. The full variable domain, its missing parts supplied by reference TRBV18 and TRBJ1-2, is NAGVMQNPRHLVRRRGQEARLRCSPMKGHSHVYWYRQLPEEGLKFMVYLQKENIIDESGMPKERFSAEFPKEGPSILRIQQVVRGDSAAYFCASSPPAASYGYTFGSGTRLTVV.

The V and J genes are TRBV4-1 and TRBJ1-6; TRBD1 matches 7 bases. V lost 2 bases, J lost 0 bases, and 10 bases stayed unmatched. CDR1 is MGHRA, CDR2 YSYEKL, per germline. The CDR3 sequence is 19 residues long. The CDR3 DNA reads TGCGCCAGCAGCCAAAGACAGGGACAAGCGAGCTCCTATAATTCACCCCTCCACTTT. The encoded protein is CASSQRQGQASSYNSPLHF.

The V gene is TRBV11-2, the J gene TRBJ1-4; D perhaps matches TRBD1 (6 bases). CDR3 length: 13 amino acids. Trimming cost V 5 bases and J 14 bases, with 18 bases left between them. The germline V gene has CDR1 SGHAT and CDR2 FQNNGV. CDR3 sequence: CASSVRQASGLFF. CDR3 nucleotides: TGTGCCAGCAGCGTACGACAGGCCTCAGGGCTGTTTTTT.

This clone appeared a few times. The V call is TRBV27, the J call TRBJ2-2; D is possibly TRBD1 (5 bases). The CDR3 has 14 amino acids. CDR1 is MNHEY and CDR2 is SMNVEV in the germline V gene (reference sequence). V was trimmed by 7 bases and J by 0 bases, leaving 9 bases between them. The CDR3 spells CASTQGANTGELFF. Here the CDR3 DNA reads TGTGCCAGCACCCAGGGCGCGAACACCGGGGAGCTGTTTTTT.

The chain has TRBV7-6 and TRBJ1-4, with D possibly TRBD1 on 6 matching bases. Germline assignment: CDR1 SGHVS and CDR2 FNYEAQ. The CDR3 runs 16 residues. V was cut by 5 bases and J by 0 bases, with 13 bases left in between. This CDR3 is CASSRDTGSTNEKLFF. DNA for the CDR3: TGTGCCAGCAGCCGCGACACAGGGTCAACTAATGAAAAACTGTTTTTT.

V gene TRBV5-1 combines with J gene TRBJ1-1; TRBD1 aligns across 11 bases. With V trimmed by 4 bases and J by 0 bases, 2 bases remained unmatched. The V gene's germline CDR1 is SGHRS and CDR2 YFSETQ. CDR3 length equals 15 residues. The CDR3 spells CASSQGQGVNTEAFF. The CDR3 DNA is TGCGCCAGCAGCCAGGGACAGGGGGTGAACACTGAAGCTTTCTTT. The entire variable domain, with the rest obtained from reference TRBV5-1 and TRBJ1-1, is as follows: KAGVTQTPRYLIKTRGQQVTLSCSPISGHRSVSWYQQTPGQGLQFLFEYFSETQRNKGNFPGRFSGRQFSNSRSEMNVSTLELGDSALYLCASSQGQGVNTEAFFGQGTRLTVV.

The chain employs TRBV18 and TRBJ2-2; D remains ambiguous. In germline, CDR1 is KGHSH, CDR2 LQKENI. The V and J ends lost 1 base and 0 bases respectively, with 6 bases between them. This CDR3 has 15 amino acids. CDR3 protein: CASSPQQSNTGELFF. In nucleotides, the CDR3 is TGTGCCAGCTCACCACAACAATCGAACACCGGGGAGCTGTTTTTT.

Only one count was recorded for this clone. V gene TRBV6-1 combines with J gene TRBJ1-2, with D perhaps TRBD1 (5 bases). Germline V CDR1 and CDR2: MNHNS, SASEGT. This CDR3 has 11 amino acids. V lost 6 bases and J lost 5, with 7 bases in between. The DNA for the CDR3 is TGTGCCAGCAGGCAGGGTTATGGCTACACCTTC. This gives the protein CASRQGYGYTF.

The chain couples TRBV6-4 to TRBJ2-1; D unresolved. The ends were cut back, 4 bases at V and 4 bases at J, with 8 bases in the middle. Germline CDR1 MRHNA, CDR2 SNTAGT. The CDR3 runs 13 residues. Here the CDR3 reads CASSVEQYNEQFF. The CDR3 DNA follows: TGTGCCAGCAGTGTGGAACAATACAATGAGCAGTTCTTC.

The chain employs TRBV11-2 and TRBJ1-4, with 9 bases that match TRBD1. The CDR3 runs to 15 residues. The V gene end was trimmed by 5 bases and the J gene end by 5 bases; junction bases not matched to a gene: 6. The germline V gene encodes CDR1 SGHAT and CDR2 FQNNGV. CDR3: CASSRRTGVNEKLFF. In nucleotides, the CDR3 is TGTGCCAGCAGCCGTCGGACAGGGGTGAATGAAAAACTGTTTTTT.

The V gene is TRBV10-2, the J gene TRBJ1-4; D is ambiguous. The CDR3 runs to 14 residues. The germline CDR1 and CDR2 sequences are WSHSY and SAAADI. Trimming shortened V by 10 bases and J by 0 bases, and 12 bases separated the two germline ends. The CDR3 coding sequence is TGCGCCACCCGGGCCGGGCCAACTAATGAAAAACTGTTTTTT. Its translation is CATRAGPTNEKLFF.

This clone was observed once. The V call is TRBV15, the J call TRBJ1-1; perhaps TRBD1 as D (5 bases). V shed 3 bases and J shed 5 bases, with 19 bases lying between them. Germline V lookup: CDR1 LNHNV, CDR2 YYDKDF (reference sequence). The CDR3 length is 16 residues. The DNA for the CDR3 is TGTGCCACCAGCAGGATACCGGGGCCCCGAGGGACTGAAGCTTTCTTT. It is translated as CATSRIPGPRGTEAFF.

V and J are TRBV11-3 and TRBJ2-2, with D uncertain. CDR3 length equals 13 residues. Germline values: CDR1 SGHNT, CDR2 YENEEA. Trimming cost V 5 bases and J 5 bases, with 9 bases left between them. The DNA for the CDR3 is TGTGCCAGCAGCCAGTCGAGGACCGGGGAGCTGTTTTTT. Its protein is CASSQSRTGELFF.

The chain has TRBV15 and TRBJ2-7; D may be TRBD2 (6 bases). V shed 3 bases and J shed 1 base, with 10 bases lying between them. The CDR3 totals 14 residues. Germline assignment: CDR1 LNHNV and CDR2 YYDKDF (reference sequence). CDR3 bases: TGTGCCACCAGCAGGCGCGGGACTTCCTACGAGCAGTACTTC. Amino acid sequence: CATSRRGTSYEQYF.

The V call is TRBV30, the J call TRBJ2-5; perhaps D is TRBD1 or TRBD2 (5 bases each). The V and J ends lost 4 bases and 5 bases respectively, with 17 bases between them. The CDR3 spans 14 residues. Germline V gene lookup returns CDR1 GTSNPN and CDR2 SVGIG (reference sequence). As DNA, the CDR3 is TGTGCCTGGAAATATGGGGGAGTGATGGAGACCCAGTACTTC. This translates into CAWKYGGVMETQYF.

V gene TRBV5-8 combines with J gene TRBJ2-5; 7 nucleotides line up with TRBD1. The CDR3 sequence is 13 residues long. The germline gives CDR1 SGHTS, CDR2 YDEGEE. The junction had 4 bases not matched to a gene; V was cut back by 2 bases and J by 6 bases. The CDR3 reads CASSFNRGKTQYF. CDR3 bases: TGTGCCAGCAGCTTTAACAGGGGAAAGACCCAGTACTTC.

With regard to this clone: This CDR3 is also generated by other DNA sequences in the sample. The V gene is TRBV5-4, the J gene TRBJ2-7; D ambiguous. The length of the CDR3 is 12 residues. Trimming removed 4 bases from V and 2 bases from J, with 7 bases in between. Germline V gene sequence: CDR1 SGHNT, CDR2 YYREEE (reference sequence). The CDR3 DNA follows: TGTGCCAGCAGCAGGGCCCCCTACGAGCAGTACTTC. It is translated as CASSRAPYEQYF.

The gene calls are TRBV29-1 and TRBJ2-3, with D tentatively TRBD2 (6 bases). The CDR3 runs 14 residues. CDR1 is SQVTM, CDR2 ANQGSEA, per germline. Trimming removed 5 bases from V and 2 bases from J, with 14 bases in between. CDR3 loop: CSVLVGGTTDTQYF. The CDR3 DNA reads as TGCAGCGTTCTGGTTGGGGGGACCACAGATACGCAGTATTTT.

The J gene is TRBJ1-1, the V gene TRBV7-8, with TRBD1 as a possible D gene (5 bases). The V end was cut by 6 bases, the J end by 0 bases, with 8 bases between. Germline V gene sequence: CDR1 SGHVS, CDR2 FQNEAQ. The CDR3 loop spans 13 amino acids. CDR3 amino acids: CASSGHLNTEAFF. The CDR3 DNA is TGTGCCAGCAGTGGACACCTGAACACTGAAGCTTTCTTT.